The table lists the clone carrying this T cell receptor beta chain with a few counts. Its antigen remains unknown. The sample comes from a study of a mutant IDH1 vaccine in newly diagnosed glioma. Generated by immunoSEQ multiplex PCR, the TCRdb table keeps only in-frame clones and is missing some. The sample carries about 50,000 clones, 76% recorded once. The time point denotes: week 47, end of study. Every vaccine dose comprised 300 ug of mutant IDH1 20-mer peptide plus topical imiquimod. New IDH1-mutant, ATRX-lost WHO grade 3 or 4 astrocytomas occurred in donors. CDR3 length: 13 residues. With 6 bases removed from V and 5 bases from J, the gap between germline ends came to 13 bases. Germline values: CDR1 WNHNN, CDR2 SYGVQD (reference sequence).

This sequence joins TRBV10-1 and TRBJ1-1, with a possible D match to TRBD1 (6 bases). Sequenced here: PBMCs, sampled from a glioma patient whose treatment included an IDH1 peptide vaccine. This TCR was recovered from a woman aged 40-49 years with glioma. Some clones in this sample may be carry-over from other donors' samples. CDR3 residues: CASSARGRTEAFF. The CDR3 bases are TGCGCCAGCAGCGCCAGGGGAAGGACTGAAGCTTTCTTT.